This T cell receptor beta chain was sequenced for a study of T-cell reconstitution after alpha-beta-depleted transplantation in children. Unique molecular identifiers were incorporated into the prepared TCRbeta library. MiXCR, run by TCRdb on the PCR reads, gives a single entry per CDR3 protein. Of about 240,000 distinct CDR3 sequences in the sample, 20% to 30% are singletons; the top ten hold roughly 2.7%. The sample in question was PBMCs, obtained before TCRalphabeta/CD19-depleted stem cell transplant. This clonotype originated in a girl aged 2-10 years with Fanconi anemia, due to receive a stem cell transplant.

CDR3 protein: CASSQELTSGRWTDTQYF. The CDR3 DNA reads as TGTGCCAGCAGCCAAGAACTGACTAGCGGGAGATGGACAGATACGCAGTATTTT. The chain combines TRBV4-2 with TRBJ2-3; TRBD2 aligns across 12 bases. Per germline, CDR1 LGHNA and CDR2 YNFKEQ. The ends lost 0 bases at V and 3 bases at J; junction bases unmatched: 7. The CDR3 runs 18 residues.